This T cell receptor (beta chain) was found in a study of T-cell memory formation after mild COVID-19 (TCRdb year 2021). Study-wide context: TCR sequence clusters from the two donors were found to be largely donor specific. In a couple of donors, T-cell clones that expanded and contracted after mild COVID-19 were followed by sequencing TCRalpha and TCRbeta repertoires longitudinally. The cohort was made up of two young adult volunteers, one female and one male, who were previously healthy. General conclusions and limits of the study: SARS-CoV-2 specificity was not confirmed for the second-wave clones peaking on day 37. Only a couple of mild cases were covered by the study, and larger cohorts that include severe cases with pre-infection samples were considered necessary. Clones that contracted from day 15 to 85 showed balanced CD4/CD8 phenotypes, whereas a second wave of clones that expanded from day 15 to 37 leaned towards CD4+. Contracting CD4+ clones were located mainly in the CM and EM memory subsets, whereas CD8+ clones were found to be enriched in EMRA. The detection of some responding clones in pre-infection memory suggests that pre-existing cross-reactive memory T cells joined the SARS-CoV-2 response.

Measured from the cysteine to the phenylalanine, the CDR3 is 15 residues long. Only the CDR3 region is kept as DNA, spanning 45 bases read in frame from base 1. The data were produced on an Illumina NovaSeq 6000. cDNA libraries for TCRalpha and TCRbeta were prepared by 5'RACE using constant-segment primers, with sample barcodes and unique molecular identifiers added. RNA was extracted from every sample with Trizol reagent. Library amplification was performed in two PCR steps, and a second sample barcode and Illumina TruSeq adapters were introduced in the second step. The libraries were sequenced on an Illumina NovaSeq using 2 x 150 bp paired-end reads. In the paper's pipeline: Reads were demultiplexed and collapsed into UMI-guided consensus sequences with migec v1.2.7. Using mixcr v2.1.11, UMI consensuses were aligned to TRA and TRB V and J templates and then assembled into clonotypes. A clonotype was counted as expanded or contracted only if both edgeR and NoisET called the change significant, with noise models trained on biological replicates. For edgeR calls, a false discovery rate-adjusted p below 0.01 and a log2 fold-change threshold of 1 were applied. As an exploratory analysis of dynamics, PCA with hierarchical clustering was applied to max-normalized trajectories of the 1000 most abundant clonotypes. Each responding clone was given a CD4 or CD8 phenotype based on the CD4+ and CD8+ repertoires, which had been sequenced separately. Using fastp trimming at Q25 and MiXCR clonotype assembly, TCRdb reanalyzed the public sequencing data and kept in-frame beta chains. Identical CDR3 protein sequences are pooled into one entry, listed with their most common genes and DNA. The V and J calls here are based on TCRdb, not the publication. The sample has fewer than 250,000 distinct CDR3 sequences on record, under 30% of them singletons. Clones ranked in the top ten supply 10% to 12% of the sample.

Details on this clonotype: Its recognized antigen is unknown. Base-call qualities are not available, and no considerably larger clone is one nucleotide away.

Ficoll-Paque density gradient centrifugation was used to isolate PBMCs. The sequence derives from an adult woman who had mild COVID-19 (a few samples of this study predate the infection). The sample titles of this study are shuffled in the database, so cell type and time point are left out; the donor was told from shared clones. The sample consisted of PBMCs or a T cell subset sorted from them (not recorded which). The rearranged segments are TRBV21-1 and TRBJ1-5. TRBV21-1 constitutes a pseudogene. The DNA sequence is given as TGTGCCAGCAGCAACAGGCCTTGGGCAAATCAGCCCCAGCATTTT. Its protein product is CASSNRPWANQPQHF.